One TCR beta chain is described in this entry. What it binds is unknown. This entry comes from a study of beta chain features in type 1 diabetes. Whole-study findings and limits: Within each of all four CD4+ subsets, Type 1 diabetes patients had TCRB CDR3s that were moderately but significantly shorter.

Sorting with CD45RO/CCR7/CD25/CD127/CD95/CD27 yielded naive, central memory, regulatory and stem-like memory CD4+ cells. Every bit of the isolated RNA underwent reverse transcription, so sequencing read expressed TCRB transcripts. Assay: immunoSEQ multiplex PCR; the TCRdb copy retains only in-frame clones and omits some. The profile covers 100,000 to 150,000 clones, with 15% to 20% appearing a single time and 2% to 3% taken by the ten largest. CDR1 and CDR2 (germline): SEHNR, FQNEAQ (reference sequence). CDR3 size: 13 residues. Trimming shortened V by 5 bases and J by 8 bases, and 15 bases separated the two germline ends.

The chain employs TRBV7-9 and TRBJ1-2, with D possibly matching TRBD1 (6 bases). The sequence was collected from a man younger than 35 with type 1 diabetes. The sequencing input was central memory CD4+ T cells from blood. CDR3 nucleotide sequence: TGTGCCAGCAGCCAAATACAGGGTCTGGGCTACACCTTC. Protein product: CASSQIQGLGYTF.